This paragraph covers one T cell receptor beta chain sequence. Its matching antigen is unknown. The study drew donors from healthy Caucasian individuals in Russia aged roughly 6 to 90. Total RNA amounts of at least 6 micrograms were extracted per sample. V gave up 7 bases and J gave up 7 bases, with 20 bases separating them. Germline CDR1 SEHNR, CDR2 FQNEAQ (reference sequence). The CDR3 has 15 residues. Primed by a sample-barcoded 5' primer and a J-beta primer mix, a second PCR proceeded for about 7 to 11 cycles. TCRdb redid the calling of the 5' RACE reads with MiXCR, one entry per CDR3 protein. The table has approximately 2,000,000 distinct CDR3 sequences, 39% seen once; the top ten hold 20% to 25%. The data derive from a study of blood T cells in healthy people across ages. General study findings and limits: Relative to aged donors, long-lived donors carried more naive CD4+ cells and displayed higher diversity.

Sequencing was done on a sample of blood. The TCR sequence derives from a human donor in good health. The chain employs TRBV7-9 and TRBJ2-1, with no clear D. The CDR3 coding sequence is TGTGCCAGCACCAGTGGAAGGGCCCCTTTTAATGAGCAGTTCTTC. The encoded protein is CASTSGRAPFNEQFF.